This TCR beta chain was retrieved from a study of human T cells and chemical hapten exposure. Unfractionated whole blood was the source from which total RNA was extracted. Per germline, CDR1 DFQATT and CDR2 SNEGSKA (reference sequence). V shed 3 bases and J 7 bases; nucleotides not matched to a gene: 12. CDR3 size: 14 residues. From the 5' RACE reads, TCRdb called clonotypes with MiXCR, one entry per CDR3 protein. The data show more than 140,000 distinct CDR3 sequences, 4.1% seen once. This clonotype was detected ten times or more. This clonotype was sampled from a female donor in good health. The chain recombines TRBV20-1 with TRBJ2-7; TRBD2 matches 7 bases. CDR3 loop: CSASWDYESGEQYF. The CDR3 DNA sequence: TGCAGTGCTAGTTGGGACTACGAGTCGGGTGAGCAGTACTTC.